A selection of T cell receptor beta chains follows, all from one sample in a study of blood T cell repertoires in COVID-19. TCRdb's table, derived via immunoSEQ multiplex PCR, lists solely in-frame clones and lacks some. The repertoire includes some 120,000 clones, around 87% of them detected once, and 3% to 4.5% sits in the top ten. The source material was peripheral blood. Receptors originate from a woman aged 60-75 years with acute or convalescent COVID-19. Each CDR3 is given with its conserved first and last residue. The D gene is left open where the match is weak. Size tells how often a clone was seen (once, few, many) or the class of an expanded clone, and some rows leave it out.

clone_size | j_call | v_call | d_call | cdr3_nt | cdr3_aa
. | TRBJ2-7 | TRBV11-2 | TRBD2 | TGTGCCAGCAGCCAAATTAGCGGGAGGGCCCATGAGCAGTACTTC | CASSQISGRAHEQYF
. | TRBJ2-2 | TRBV4-1 | TRBD2 | TGCGCCAGCAGCCAAGACCCGTCAGGAGCGGGAGGTCCTGGGGAGCTGTTTTTT | CASSQDPSGAGGPGELFF
. | TRBJ1-1 | TRBV7-8 | . | TGTGCCAGCAGCTCCCGCGGGACCCTGCAGAACACTGAAGCTTTCTTT | CASSSRGTLQNTEAFF
. | TRBJ2-3 | TRBV19 | TRBD2 | TGTGCCAGTACTGGGACTAGAGGTACAGATACGCAGTATTTT | CASTGTRGTDTQYF
. | TRBJ1-2 | TRBV5-4 | TRBD1 | TGTGCCAGCAGCTTGGCCCCCGGGGACAGGGGGGTAGGCTACACCTTC | CASSLAPGDRGVGYTF
. | TRBJ1-1 | TRBV3-1/TRBV3-2 | . | TGTGCCAGCAGCCAAGTTACCGGGACTGAAGCTTTCTTT | CASSQVTGTEAFF
. | TRBJ2-2 | TRBV28 | . | TGTGCCAGCAGCCGACTGGGACACAACACCGGGGAGCTGTTTTTT | CASSRLGHNTGELFF
. | TRBJ2-1 | TRBV5-1 | TRBD2 | TGCGCCAGCAGGACTAGCGAGTACAATGAGCAGTTCTTC | CASRTSEYNEQFF
. | TRBJ2-1 | TRBV3-1/TRBV3-2 | TRBD2 | TGTGCCAGCAGCCAAGATCCTACGGGGAGGACTAGCCCCTACAATGAGCAGTTCTTC | CASSQDPTGRTSPYNEQFF
few | TRBJ1-5 | TRBV10-3 | . | TGTGCCATCAGTGAGTCGAGGGTGGGCAATCAGCCCCAGCATTTT | CAISESRVGNQPQHF
. | TRBJ1-1 | TRBV30 | . | TGTGCCTGGACGAACAGGGCTGAATGGAGGACTGAAGCTTTCTTT | CAWTNRAEWRTEAFF
. | TRBJ2-7 | TRBV3-1/TRBV3-2 | TRBD2 | TGTGCCAGCAGCCTACGACTAGCTCGAGAGCAGTACTTC | CASSLRLAREQYF
. | TRBJ1-1 | TRBV15 | TRBD1 | TGTGCCACCAGCAGAGATGGACAGGGGGACACTGAAGCTTTCTTT | CATSRDGQGDTEAFF
few | TRBJ1-1 | TRBV5-1 | . | TGCGCCAGCAGCTTGGAGAGTCGGCAGGGTCGAGCTTTCTTT | CASSLESRQGRAFF
. | TRBJ2-2 | TRBV27 | TRBD2 | TGTGCCAGCATGCCAGCGGGAGCGGGGAACACCGGGGAGCTGTTTTTT | CASMPAGAGNTGELFF
. | TRBJ2-6 | TRBV25-1 | . | TGTGCCAGCAGTGAAATGGTCGGGACCAACGTCCTGACTTTC | CASSEMVGTNVLTF
. | TRBJ2-1 | TRBV28 | TRBD1 | TGTGCCAGCAGTCTTACAGGGGGCGCAATCCATGAGCAGTTCTTC | CASSLTGGAIHEQFF
. | TRBJ1-1 | TRBV19 | TRBD1 | TGTGCCAGTACCCTGACAGGGATGAACACTGAAGCTTTCTTT | CASTLTGMNTEAFF
. | TRBJ1-1 | TRBV5-1 | . | TGCGCCAGCAGCTTGGGGCCGAACACTGAAGCTTTCTTT | CASSLGPNTEAFF
once | TRBJ2-5 | TRBV5-1 | TRBD1 | TGCGCCAGCAGCTCCCCAGGGGGTGCCAAAGAGACCCAGTACTTC | CASSSPGGAKETQYF
. | TRBJ2-1 | TRBV6-6 | TRBD2 | TGTGCCAGCAGTTCCCTGGGACTAGCGGGGATCAATGAGCAGTTCTTC | CASSSLGLAGINEQFF
. | TRBJ2-1 | TRBV28 | . | TGTGCCAGCAGCCCCAACTTTGATGAGCAGTTCTTC | CASSPNFDEQFF
. | TRBJ2-7 | TRBV10-3 | . | TGTGCCATCAGCCCCACTAGCTACGAGCAGTACTTC | CAISPTSYEQYF
. | TRBJ2-5 | TRBV19 | TRBD1 | TGTGCCAGTACCAGACAGGGGGAAGAGACCCAGTACTTC | CASTRQGEETQYF
. | TRBJ1-1 | TRBV3-1/TRBV3-2 | . | TGTGCCAGCAGCCAATTTTCAGGGGACACTGAAGCTTTCTTT | CASSQFSGDTEAFF
. | TRBJ2-7 | TRBV19 | TRBD2 | TGTGCCAGTAGCCTAGGGACTAGCTCAAGGAGCTCCTACGAGCAGTACTTC | CASSLGTSSRSSYEQYF
. | TRBJ2-3 | TRBV9 | TRBD2 | TGTGCCAGCAGCGTAGATAGCGGGAGGACAGATACGCAGTATTTT | CASSVDSGRTDTQYF
. | TRBJ1-3 | TRBV12-3/TRBV12-4 | . | TGTGCCAGCACCCGGTCGGCTGGAAACACCATATATTTT | CASTRSAGNTIYF
. | TRBJ1-1 | TRBV29-1 | . | TGCAGCGCCGAGTTGAACACTGAAGCTTTCTTT | CSAELNTEAFF
once | TRBJ1-1 | TRBV19 | TRBD1 | TGTGCCAGTAGTATAATAGGACAGGATAGCAGTGAAGCTTTCTTT | CASSIIGQDSSEAFF
. | TRBJ1-2 | TRBV7-2 | . | TGTGCCAGCACCTTACGGAGGGCTTCGAACTATGGCTACACCTTC | CASTLRRASNYGYTF
. | TRBJ1-3 | TRBV11-1 | . | TGTGCCAGCAGCCTCCAAGGACAGCTCGGAAACACCATATATTTT | CASSLQGQLGNTIYF
. | TRBJ2-3 | TRBV9 | . | TGTGCCAGCAGCCGGACAAGCTCCAGCACAGATACGCAGTATTTT | CASSRTSSSTDTQYF
. | TRBJ1-5 | TRBV7-2 | . | TGTGCCAGCAGCTTACAGTTCAATCAGCCCCAGCATTTT | CASSLQFNQPQHF
few | TRBJ1-5 | TRBV6-6 | TRBD1 | TGTGCCAGCAGCCTCACAGGGGTCAATCAGCCCCAGCATTTT | CASSLTGVNQPQHF
. | TRBJ2-1 | TRBV9 | . | TGTGCCAGCAGCGTAGACCCTACCTACGAGCAGTTCTTC | CASSVDPTYEQFF
. | TRBJ2-1 | TRBV3-1/TRBV3-2 | . | TGTGCCAGCAGCCTGGGGCAGGGTGTCTACAATGAGCAGTTCTTC | CASSLGQGVYNEQFF
. | TRBJ1-6 | TRBV11-2 | TRBD1 | TGTGCCAGCAGCTTGGGACAGGGGGCTTCTGCCCTCCACTTT | CASSLGQGASALHF
. | TRBJ1-6 | TRBV12-3/TRBV12-4 | . | TGTGCCAGCAGTCTGGACTATTCACCCCTCCACTTT | CASSLDYSPLHF
. | TRBJ1-3 | TRBV5-1 | . | TGCGCCAGCAGCTTGGGGGCAGGGACTGGAAACACCATATATTTT | CASSLGAGTGNTIYF
few | TRBJ1-1 | TRBV4-1 | . | TGCGCCAGCAGCCAAGATCAGGGACTCATGAACACTGAAGCTTTCTTT | CASSQDQGLMNTEAFF
. | TRBJ2-7 | TRBV7-2 | . | TGTGCCAGCAGCTGGGCTAGCGTTGCCTACGAGCAGTACTTC | CASSWASVAYEQYF
. | TRBJ2-2 | TRBV10-1 | TRBD2 | TGCGCCAGCAGTGAGTCCCCGGGAGGGAGCACCGGGGAGCTGTTTTTT | CASSESPGGSTGELFF
. | TRBJ1-6 | TRBV27 | TRBD1 | TGTGCCAGCAGTCTCCGACAGGGGAGAAATTCACCCCTCCACTTT | CASSLRQGRNSPLHF
. | TRBJ1-6 | TRBV18 | . | TGTGCCAGCTCACCATACGGAGGGAACGATTCACCCCTCCACTTT | CASSPYGGNDSPLHF
. | TRBJ2-1 | TRBV5-5 | . | TGTGCCAGCAGCTTGGCGGTTGAGGGTGAGCAGTTCTTC | CASSLAVEGEQFF
. | TRBJ2-5 | TRBV3-1/TRBV3-2 | TRBD2 | TGTGCCAGCAGCCACCAACTAGCGGGAGTAACAGAGACCCAGTACTTC | CASSHQLAGVTETQYF
. | TRBJ1-1 | TRBV30 | . | TGTGCCTGGAGTGTAGAGACGGGATGGACTGAAGCTTTCTTT | CAWSVETGWTEAFF
few | TRBJ2-7 | TRBV5-5 | . | TGTGCCAGCAGCCTGAGACTGGGTTACGAGCAGTACTTC | CASSLRLGYEQYF
. | TRBJ1-4 | TRBV5-1 | TRBD1 | TGCGCCAGCAGTAGGGCAGGGGGCAGCACTAATGAAAAACTGTTTTTT | CASSRAGGSTNEKLFF
. | TRBJ2-3 | TRBV12-3/TRBV12-4 | . | TGTGCCAGCCAGCAGCGGCCCACAGATACGCAGTATTTT | CASQQRPTDTQYF
. | TRBJ1-5 | TRBV18 | TRBD1 | TGTGCCAGCTCACCCGGGACAGGGGTTCTACAGCCCCAGCATTTT | CASSPGTGVLQPQHF
. | TRBJ2-1 | TRBV9 | . | TGTGCCAGCAGCGTAGACGGTATCAATGAGCAGTTCTTC | CASSVDGINEQFF
. | TRBJ1-1 | TRBV5-1 | TRBD1 | TGCGCCAGCAGCCTGCCGACAGGGCGGAATGATGAAGCTTTCTTT | CASSLPTGRNDEAFF